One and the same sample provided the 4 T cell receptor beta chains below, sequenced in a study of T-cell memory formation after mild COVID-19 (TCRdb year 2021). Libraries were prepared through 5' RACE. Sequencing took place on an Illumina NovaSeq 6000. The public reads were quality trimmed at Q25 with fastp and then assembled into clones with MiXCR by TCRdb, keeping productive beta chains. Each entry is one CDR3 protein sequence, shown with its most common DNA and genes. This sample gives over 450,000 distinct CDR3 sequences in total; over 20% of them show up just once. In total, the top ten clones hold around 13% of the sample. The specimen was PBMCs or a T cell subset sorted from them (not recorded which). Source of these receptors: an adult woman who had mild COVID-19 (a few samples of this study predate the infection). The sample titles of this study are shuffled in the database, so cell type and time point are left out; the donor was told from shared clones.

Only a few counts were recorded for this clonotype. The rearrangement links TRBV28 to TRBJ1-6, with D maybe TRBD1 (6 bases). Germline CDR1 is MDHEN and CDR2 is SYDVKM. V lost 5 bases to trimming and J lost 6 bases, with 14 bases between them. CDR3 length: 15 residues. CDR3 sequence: CASSRTAPSNSPLHF. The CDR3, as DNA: TGTGCCAGCAGTCGGACAGCGCCTAGTAATTCACCCCTCCACTTT.

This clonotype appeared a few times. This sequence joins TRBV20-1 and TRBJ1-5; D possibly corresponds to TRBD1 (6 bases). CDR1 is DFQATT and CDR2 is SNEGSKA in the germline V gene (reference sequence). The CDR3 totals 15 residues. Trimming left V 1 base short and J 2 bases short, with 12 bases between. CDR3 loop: CSARAGATGNQPQHF. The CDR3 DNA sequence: TGCAGTGCTAGAGCGGGGGCTACGGGCAATCAGCCCCAGCATTTT.

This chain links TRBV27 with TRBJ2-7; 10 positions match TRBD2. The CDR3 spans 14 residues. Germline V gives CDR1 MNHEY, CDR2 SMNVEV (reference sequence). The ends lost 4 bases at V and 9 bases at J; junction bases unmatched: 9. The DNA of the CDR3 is TGTGCCAGCAGTTCGACTAGCGGACTAGCGGCGCAGTACTTC. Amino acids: CASSSTSGLAAQYF.

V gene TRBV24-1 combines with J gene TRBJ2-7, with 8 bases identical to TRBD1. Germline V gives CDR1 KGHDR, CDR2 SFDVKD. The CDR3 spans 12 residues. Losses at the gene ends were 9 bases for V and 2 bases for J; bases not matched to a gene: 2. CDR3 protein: CATRTGPYEQYF. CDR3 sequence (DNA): TGTGCCACCCGGACAGGGCCCTACGAGCAGTACTTC.